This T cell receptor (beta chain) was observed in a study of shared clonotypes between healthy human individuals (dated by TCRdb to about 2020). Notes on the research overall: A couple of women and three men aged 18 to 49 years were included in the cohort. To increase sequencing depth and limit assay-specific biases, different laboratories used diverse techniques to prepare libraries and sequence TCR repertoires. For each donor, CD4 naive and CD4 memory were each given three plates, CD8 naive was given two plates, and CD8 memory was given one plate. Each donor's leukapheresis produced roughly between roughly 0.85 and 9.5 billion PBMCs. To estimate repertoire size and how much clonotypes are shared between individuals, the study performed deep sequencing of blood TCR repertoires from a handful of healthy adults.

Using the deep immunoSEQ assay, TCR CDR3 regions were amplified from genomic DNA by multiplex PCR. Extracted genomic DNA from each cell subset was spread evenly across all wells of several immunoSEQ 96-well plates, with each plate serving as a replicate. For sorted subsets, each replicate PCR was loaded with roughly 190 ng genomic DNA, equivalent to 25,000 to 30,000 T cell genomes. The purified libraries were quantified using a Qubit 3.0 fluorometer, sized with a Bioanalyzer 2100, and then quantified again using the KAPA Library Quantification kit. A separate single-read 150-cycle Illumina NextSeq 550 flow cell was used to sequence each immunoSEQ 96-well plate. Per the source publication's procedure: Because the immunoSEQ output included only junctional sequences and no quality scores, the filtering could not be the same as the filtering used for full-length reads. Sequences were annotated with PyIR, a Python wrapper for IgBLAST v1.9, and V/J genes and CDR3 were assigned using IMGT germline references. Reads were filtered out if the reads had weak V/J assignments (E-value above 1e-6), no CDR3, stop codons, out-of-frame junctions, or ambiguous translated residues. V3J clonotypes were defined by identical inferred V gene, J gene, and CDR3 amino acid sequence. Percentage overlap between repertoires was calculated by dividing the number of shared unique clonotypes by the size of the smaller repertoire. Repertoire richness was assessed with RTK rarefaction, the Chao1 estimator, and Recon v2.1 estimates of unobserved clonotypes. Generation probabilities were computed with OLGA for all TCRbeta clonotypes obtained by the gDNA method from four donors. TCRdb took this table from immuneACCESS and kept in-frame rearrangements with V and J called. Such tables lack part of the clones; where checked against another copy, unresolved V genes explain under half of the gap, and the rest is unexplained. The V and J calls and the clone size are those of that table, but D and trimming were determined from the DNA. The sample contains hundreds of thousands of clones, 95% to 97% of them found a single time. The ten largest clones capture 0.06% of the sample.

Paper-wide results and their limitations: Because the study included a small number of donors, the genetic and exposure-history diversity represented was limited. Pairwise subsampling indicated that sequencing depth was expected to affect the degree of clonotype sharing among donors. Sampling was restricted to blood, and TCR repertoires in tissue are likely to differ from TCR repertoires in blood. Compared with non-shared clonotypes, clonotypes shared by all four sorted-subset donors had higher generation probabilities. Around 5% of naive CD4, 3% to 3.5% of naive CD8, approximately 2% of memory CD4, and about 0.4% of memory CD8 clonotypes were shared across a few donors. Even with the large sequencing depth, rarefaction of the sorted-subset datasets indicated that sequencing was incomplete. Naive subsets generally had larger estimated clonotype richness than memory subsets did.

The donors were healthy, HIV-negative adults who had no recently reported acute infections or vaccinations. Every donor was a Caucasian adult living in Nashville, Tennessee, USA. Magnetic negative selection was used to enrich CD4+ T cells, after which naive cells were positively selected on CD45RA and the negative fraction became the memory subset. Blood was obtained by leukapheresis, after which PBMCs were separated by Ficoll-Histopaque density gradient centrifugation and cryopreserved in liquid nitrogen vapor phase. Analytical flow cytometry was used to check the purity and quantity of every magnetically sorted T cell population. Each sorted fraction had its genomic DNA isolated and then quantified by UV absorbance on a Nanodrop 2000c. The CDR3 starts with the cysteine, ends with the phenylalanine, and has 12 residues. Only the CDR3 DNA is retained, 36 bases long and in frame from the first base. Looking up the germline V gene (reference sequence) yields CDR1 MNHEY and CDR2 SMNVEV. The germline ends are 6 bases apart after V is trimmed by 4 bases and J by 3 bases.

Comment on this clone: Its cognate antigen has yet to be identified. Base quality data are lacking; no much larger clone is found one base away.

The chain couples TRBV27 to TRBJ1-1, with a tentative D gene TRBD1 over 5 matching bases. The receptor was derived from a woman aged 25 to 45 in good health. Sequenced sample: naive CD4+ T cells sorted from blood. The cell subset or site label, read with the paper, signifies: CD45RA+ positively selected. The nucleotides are TGTGCCAGCAGTTCAGGGTACACTGAAGCTTTCTTT. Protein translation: CASSSGYTEAFF.